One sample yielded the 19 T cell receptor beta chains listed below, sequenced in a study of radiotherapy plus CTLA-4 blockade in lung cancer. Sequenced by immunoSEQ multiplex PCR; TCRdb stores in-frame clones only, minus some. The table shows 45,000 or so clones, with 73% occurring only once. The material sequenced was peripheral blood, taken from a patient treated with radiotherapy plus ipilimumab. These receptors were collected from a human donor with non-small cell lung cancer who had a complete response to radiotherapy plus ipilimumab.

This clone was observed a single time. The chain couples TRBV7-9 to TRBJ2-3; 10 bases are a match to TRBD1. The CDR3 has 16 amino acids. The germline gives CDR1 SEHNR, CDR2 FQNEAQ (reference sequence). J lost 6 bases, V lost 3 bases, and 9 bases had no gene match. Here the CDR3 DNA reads TGTGCCAGCAGCTTGACAGGGGGCTTGTCGAGGGATACGCAGTATTTT. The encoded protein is CASSLTGGLSRDTQYF. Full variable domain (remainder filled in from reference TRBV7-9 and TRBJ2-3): DTGVSQNPRHKITKRGQNVTFRCDPISEHNRLYWYRQTLGQGPEFLTYFQNEAQLEKSRLLSDRFSAERPKGSFSTLEIQRTEQGDSAMYLCASSLTGGLSRDTQYFGPGTRLTVL.

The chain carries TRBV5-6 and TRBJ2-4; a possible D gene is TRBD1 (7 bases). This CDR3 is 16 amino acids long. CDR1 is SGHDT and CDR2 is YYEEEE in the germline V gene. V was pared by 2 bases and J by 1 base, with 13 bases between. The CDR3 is CASSFTGDLAKNIQYF. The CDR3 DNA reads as TGTGCCAGCAGCTTTACAGGGGACTTGGCCAAAAACATTCAGTACTTC. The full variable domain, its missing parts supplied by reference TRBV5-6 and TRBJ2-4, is DAGVTQSPTHLIKTRGQQVTLRCSPKSGHDTVSWYQQALGQGPQFIFQYYEEEERQRGNFPDRFSGHQFPNYSSELNVNALLLGDSALYLCASSFTGDLAKNIQYFGAGTRLSVL.

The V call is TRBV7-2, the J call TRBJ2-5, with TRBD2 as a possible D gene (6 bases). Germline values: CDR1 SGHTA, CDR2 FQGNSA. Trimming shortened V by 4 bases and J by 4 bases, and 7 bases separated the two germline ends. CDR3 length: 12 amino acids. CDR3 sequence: CASSYGGETQYF. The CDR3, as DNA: TGTGCCAGCAGCTACGGGGGAGAGACCCAGTACTTC.

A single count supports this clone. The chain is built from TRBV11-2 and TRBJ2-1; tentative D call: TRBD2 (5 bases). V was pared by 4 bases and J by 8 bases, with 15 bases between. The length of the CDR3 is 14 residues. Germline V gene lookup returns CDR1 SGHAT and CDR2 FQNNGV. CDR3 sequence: CASSWSAVADEQFF. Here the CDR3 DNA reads TGTGCCAGCAGCTGGTCAGCGGTCGCAGATGAGCAGTTCTTC. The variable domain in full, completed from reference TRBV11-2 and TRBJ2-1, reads EAGVAQSPRYKIIEKRQSVAFWCNPISGHATLYWYQQILGQGPKLLIQFQNNGVVDDSQLPKDRFSAERLKGVDSTLKIQPAKLEDSAVYLCASSWSAVADEQFFGPGTRLTVL.

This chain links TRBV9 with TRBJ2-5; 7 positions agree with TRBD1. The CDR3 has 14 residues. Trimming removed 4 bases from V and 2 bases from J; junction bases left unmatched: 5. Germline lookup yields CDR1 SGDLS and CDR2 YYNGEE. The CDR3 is CASSTRTGQETQYF. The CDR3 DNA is TGTGCCAGCAGCACCCGGACAGGACAAGAGACCCAGTACTTC.

The CDR3 coding sequence is TGTGCCAGCAGACGGGACAGGGGGGAGACCCAGTACTTC. Amino acids: CASRRDRGETQYF. This chain uses TRBV6-1 with TRBJ2-5, with 11 nucleotides matching TRBD1. The CDR3 sequence is 13 residues long. Trimming cost V 6 bases and J 5 bases; bases outside gene matches: 2. Germline V lookup: CDR1 MNHNS, CDR2 SASEGT.

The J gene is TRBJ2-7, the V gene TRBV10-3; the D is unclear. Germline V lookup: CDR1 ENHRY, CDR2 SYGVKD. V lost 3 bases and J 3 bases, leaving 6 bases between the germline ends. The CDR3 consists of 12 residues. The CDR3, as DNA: TGTGCCATCAGTGAACAGATCTACGAGCAGTACTTC. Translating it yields CAISEQIYEQYF.

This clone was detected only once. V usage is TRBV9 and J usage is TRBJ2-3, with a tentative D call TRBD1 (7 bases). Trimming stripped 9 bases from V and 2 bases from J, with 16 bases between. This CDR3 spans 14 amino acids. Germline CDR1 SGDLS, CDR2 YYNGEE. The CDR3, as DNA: TGTGCCACCCTGGAGGGACAGAACACAGATACGCAGTATTTT. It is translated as CATLEGQNTDTQYF.

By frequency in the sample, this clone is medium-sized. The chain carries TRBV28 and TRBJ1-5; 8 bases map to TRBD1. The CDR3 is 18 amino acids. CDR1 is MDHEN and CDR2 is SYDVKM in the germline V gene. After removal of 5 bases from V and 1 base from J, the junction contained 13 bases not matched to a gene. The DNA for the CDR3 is TGTGCCAGCAGTCTGTCAGGAACCGGGACAGGAAGCAATCAGCCCCAGCATTTT. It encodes CASSLSGTGTGSNQPQHF.

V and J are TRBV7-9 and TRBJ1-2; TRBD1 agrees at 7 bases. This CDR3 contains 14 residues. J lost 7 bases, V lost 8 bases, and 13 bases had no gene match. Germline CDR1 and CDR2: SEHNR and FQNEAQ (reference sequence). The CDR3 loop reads CASGQVEPHFGYTF. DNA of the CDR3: TGTGCCAGCGGACAGGTGGAGCCGCACTTTGGCTACACCTTC.

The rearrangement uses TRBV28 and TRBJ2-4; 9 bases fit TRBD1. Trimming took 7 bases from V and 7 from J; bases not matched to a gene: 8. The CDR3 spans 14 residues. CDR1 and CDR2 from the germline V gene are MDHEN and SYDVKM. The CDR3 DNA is TGTGCCAGCACCCGGGCCGGGACAGGGAACATTCAGTACTTC. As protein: CASTRAGTGNIQYF.

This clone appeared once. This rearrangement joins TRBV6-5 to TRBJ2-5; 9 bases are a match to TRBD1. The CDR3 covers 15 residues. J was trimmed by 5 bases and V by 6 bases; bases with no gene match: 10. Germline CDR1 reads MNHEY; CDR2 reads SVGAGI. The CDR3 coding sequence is TGTGCCAGCAGCTCAGGGACAGGGCCTTGGGAGACCCAGTACTTC. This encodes CASSSGTGPWETQYF.

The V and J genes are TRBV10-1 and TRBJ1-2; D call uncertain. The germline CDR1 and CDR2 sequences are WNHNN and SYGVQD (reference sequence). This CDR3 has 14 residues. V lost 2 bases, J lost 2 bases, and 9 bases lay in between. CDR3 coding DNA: TGCGCCAGCAGTGAGAGCGGCAGAAACTATGGCTACACCTTC. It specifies CASSESGRNYGYTF.

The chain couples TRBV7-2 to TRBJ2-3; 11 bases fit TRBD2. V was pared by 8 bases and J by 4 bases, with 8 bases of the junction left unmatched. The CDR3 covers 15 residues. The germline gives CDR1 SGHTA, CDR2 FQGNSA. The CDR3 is CASSASGGPADTQYF. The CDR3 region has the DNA TGTGCCAGCTCGGCTAGCGGGGGGCCAGCAGATACGCAGTATTTT.

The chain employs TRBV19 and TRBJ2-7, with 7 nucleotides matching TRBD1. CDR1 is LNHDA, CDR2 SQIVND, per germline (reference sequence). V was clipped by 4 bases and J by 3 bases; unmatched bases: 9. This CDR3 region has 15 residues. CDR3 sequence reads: CASSTQRTGHYEQYF. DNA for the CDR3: TGTGCCAGTAGTACCCAGCGGACAGGTCACTACGAGCAGTACTTC. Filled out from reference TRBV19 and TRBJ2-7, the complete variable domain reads DGGITQSPKYLFRKEGQNVTLSCEQNLNHDAMYWYRQDPGQGLRLIYYSQIVNDFQKGDIAEGYSVSREKKESFPLTVTSAQKNPTAFYLCASSTQRTGHYEQYFGPGTRLTVT.

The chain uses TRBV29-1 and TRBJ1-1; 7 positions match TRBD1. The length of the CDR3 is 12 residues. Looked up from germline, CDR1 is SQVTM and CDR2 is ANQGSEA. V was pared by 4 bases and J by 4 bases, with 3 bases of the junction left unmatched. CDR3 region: CSVGQGPTEAFF. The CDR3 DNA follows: TGCAGCGTTGGACAGGGACCCACTGAAGCTTTCTTT.

Here the CDR3 DNA reads TGTGCCTGGGTTCTCAACAGGGGGGGCTATGGCTACACCTTC. Translating gives CAWVLNRGGYGYTF. The chain has TRBV30 and TRBJ1-2; 8 nucleotides agree with TRBD1. Germline V gene lookup returns CDR1 GTSNPN and CDR2 SVGIG (reference sequence). The CDR3 contains 14 residues. The V segment lost 5 bases and the J segment 4 bases; nucleotides outside the gene matches: 9.

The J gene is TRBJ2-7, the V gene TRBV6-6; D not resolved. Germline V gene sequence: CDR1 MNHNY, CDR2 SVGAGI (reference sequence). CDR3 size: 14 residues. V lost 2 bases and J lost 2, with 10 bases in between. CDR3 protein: CASSYRTTAYEQYF. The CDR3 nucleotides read TGTGCCAGCAGTTACCGTACCACAGCCTACGAGCAGTACTTC.

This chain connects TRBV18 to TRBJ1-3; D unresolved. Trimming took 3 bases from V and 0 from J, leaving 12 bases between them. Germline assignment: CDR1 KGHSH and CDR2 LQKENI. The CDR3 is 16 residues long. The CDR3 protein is CASSPGDQASGNTIYF. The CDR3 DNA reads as TGTGCCAGCTCACCGGGAGATCAAGCCTCTGGAAACACCATATATTTT. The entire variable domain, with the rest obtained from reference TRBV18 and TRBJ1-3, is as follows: NAGVMQNPRHLVRRRGQEARLRCSPMKGHSHVYWYRQLPEEGLKFMVYLQKENIIDESGMPKERFSAEFPKEGPSILRIQQVVRGDSAAYFCASSPGDQASGNTIYFGEGSWLTVV.